Below, one T cell receptor beta chain is given with its context. Its antigen is as yet unknown. Here immunoSEQ multiplex PCR was the method, and the copy in TCRdb shows in-frame clones only, minus some. The repertoire holds 15,000 or so clones, with 80% to 90% as singletons. This sample stems from a study of lymphopenia after photon versus proton radiotherapy. Points from the study as a whole: Only patients who died were analyzed for survival; proton advantage is unproven. Photon-treated patients lost naive T cells and TCR diversity; proton-treated stayed stable. Post-nadir TCR diversity decline inversely tracked overall survival among those who died. After lymphocyte nadir, photon-treated repertoires showed oligoclonal expansion, especially CD8+ Temra.

CDR1 is SGHRS, CDR2 YFSETQ, per germline. The CDR3 runs to 16 residues. The V and J ends lost 4 bases and 0 bases, in that order; junction bases with no gene match: 6. The sample here was peripheral blood, taken from a patient treated with proton-based radiotherapy. The clonotype originates from a woman in her fifties or sixties with cholangiocarcinoma. Some clones in this sample may be carry-over from other donors' samples. V gene TRBV5-1 combines with J gene TRBJ2-3, with TRBD2 identical over 9 bases. The CDR3 loop is CASSEGLATSTDTQYF. Written as DNA, the CDR3 is TGCGCCAGCAGCGAGGGACTAGCCACTAGCACAGATACGCAGTATTTT.